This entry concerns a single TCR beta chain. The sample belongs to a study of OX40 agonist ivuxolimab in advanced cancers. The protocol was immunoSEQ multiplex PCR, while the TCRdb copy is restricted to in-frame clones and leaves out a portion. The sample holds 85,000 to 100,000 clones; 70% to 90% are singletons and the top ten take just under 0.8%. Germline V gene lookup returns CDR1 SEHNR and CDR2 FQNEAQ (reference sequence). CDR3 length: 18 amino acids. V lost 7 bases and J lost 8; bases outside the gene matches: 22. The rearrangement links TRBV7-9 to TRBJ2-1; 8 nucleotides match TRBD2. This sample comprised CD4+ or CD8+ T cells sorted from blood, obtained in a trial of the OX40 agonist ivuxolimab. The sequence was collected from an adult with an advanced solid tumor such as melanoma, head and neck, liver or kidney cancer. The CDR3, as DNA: TGTGCCAGCACCCGAACGCTCTCCGGGACTAGATTTACAGATGAGCAGTTCTTC. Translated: CASTRTLSGTRFTDEQFF.